This TCR beta chain was recorded in a study of technical replicates of blood from a few donors. The length of the CDR3 is 15 residues. Germline values: CDR1 MGHDK, CDR2 SYGVNS. Germline trimming cut 5 bases from V and 3 bases from J; bases unmatched to any gene: 5. The method was immunoSEQ multiplex PCR; TCRdb's version includes in-frame clones alone and lacks a portion of them. The table shows some 83,000 clones, with around 94% occurring only once. This clonotype was obtained from a human donor in good health. The chain links TRBV25-1 to TRBJ2-1, with TRBD2 identical over 9 bases. The sample consisted of T cells isolated from PBMCs. CDR3: CASSSSGSGYNEQFF. In DNA form, the CDR3 reads TGTGCCAGCAGTAGTAGCGGGAGTGGCTACAATGAGCAGTTCTTC.